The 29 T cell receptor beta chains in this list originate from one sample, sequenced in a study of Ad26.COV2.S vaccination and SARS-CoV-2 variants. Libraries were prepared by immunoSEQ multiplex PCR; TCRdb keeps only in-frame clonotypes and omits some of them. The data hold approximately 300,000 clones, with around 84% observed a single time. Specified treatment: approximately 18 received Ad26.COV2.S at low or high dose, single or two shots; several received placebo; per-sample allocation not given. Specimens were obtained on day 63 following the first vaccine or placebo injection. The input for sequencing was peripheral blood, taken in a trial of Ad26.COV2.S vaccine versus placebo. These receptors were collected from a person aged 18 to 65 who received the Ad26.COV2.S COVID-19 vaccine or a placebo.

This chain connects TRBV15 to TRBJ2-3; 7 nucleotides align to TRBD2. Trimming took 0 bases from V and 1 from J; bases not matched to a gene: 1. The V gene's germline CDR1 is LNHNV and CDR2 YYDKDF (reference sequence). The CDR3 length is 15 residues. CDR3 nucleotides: TGTGCCACCAGCAGAGACGCGGGGGGCACAGATACGCAGTATTTT. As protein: CATSRDAGGTDTQYF.

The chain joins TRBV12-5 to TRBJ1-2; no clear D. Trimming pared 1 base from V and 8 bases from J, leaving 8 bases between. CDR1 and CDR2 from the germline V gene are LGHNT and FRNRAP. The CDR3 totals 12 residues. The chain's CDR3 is CASGLEGSGYTF. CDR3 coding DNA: TGTGCTAGTGGTTTGGAGGGTTCAGGCTACACCTTC.

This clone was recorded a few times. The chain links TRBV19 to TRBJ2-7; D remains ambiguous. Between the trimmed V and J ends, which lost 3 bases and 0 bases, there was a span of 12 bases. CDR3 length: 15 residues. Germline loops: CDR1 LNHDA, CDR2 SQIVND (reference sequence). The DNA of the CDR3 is TGTGCCAGTAGTATGGCCTTGGTGGGCTCCTACGAGCAGTACTTC. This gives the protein CASSMALVGSYEQYF. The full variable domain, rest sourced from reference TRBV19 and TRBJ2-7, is DGGITQSPKYLFRKEGQNVTLSCEQNLNHDAMYWYRQDPGQGLRLIYYSQIVNDFQKGDIAEGYSVSREKKESFPLTVTSAQKNPTAFYLCASSMALVGSYEQYFGPGTRLTVT.

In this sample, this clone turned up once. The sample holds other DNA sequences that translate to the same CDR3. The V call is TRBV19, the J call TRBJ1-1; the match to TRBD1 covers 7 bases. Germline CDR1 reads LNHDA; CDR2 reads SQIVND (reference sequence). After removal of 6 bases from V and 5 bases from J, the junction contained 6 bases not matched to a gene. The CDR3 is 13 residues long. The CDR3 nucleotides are TGTGCCAGTAGCCCAGGGGGTGGAACTGAAGCTTTCTTT. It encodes CASSPGGGTEAFF.

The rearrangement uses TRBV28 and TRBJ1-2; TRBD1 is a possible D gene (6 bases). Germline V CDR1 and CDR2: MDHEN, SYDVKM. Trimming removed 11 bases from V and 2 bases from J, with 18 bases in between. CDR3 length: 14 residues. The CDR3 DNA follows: TGTGCCGGCCGGGGGACAAAGGGGAACTATGGCTACACCTTC. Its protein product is CAGRGTKGNYGYTF.

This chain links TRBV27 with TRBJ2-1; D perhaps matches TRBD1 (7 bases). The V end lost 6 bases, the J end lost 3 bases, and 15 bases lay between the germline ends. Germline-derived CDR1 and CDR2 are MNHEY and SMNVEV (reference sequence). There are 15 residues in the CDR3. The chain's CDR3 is CASSIGGTVYNEQFF. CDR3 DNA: TGTGCCAGCAGCATAGGGGGGACAGTCTACAATGAGCAGTTCTTC.

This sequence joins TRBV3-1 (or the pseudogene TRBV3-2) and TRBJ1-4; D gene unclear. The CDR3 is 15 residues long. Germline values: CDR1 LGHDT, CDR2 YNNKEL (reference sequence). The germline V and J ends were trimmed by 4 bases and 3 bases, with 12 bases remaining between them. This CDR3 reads CASSPGRGSNEKLFF. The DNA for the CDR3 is TGTGCCAGCAGCCCCGGGCGAGGGTCTAATGAAAAACTGTTTTTT.

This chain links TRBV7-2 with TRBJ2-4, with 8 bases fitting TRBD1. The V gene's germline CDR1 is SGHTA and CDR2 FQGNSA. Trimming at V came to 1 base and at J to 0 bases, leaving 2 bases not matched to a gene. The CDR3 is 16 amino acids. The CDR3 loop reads CASSLGTGLAKNIQYF. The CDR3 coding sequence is TGTGCCAGCAGCTTAGGGACAGGGCTAGCCAAAAACATTCAGTACTTC.

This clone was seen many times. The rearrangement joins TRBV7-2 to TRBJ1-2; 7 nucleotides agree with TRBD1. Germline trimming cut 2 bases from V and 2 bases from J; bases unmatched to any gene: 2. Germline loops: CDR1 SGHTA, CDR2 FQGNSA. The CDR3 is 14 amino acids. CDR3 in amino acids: CASSLSTGNYGYTF. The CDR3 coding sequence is TGTGCCAGCAGCTTATCGACAGGGAACTATGGCTACACCTTC.

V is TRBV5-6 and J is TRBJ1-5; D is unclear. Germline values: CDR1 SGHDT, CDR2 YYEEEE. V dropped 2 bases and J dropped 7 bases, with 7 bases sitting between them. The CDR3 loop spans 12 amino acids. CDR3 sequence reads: CASSFSQQPQHF. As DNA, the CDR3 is TGTGCCAGCAGCTTTTCTCAACAGCCCCAGCATTTT.

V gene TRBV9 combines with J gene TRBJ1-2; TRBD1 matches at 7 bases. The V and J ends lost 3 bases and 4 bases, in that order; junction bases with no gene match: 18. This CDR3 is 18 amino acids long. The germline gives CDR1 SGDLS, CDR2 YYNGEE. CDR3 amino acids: CASSAGTATLGVFYGYTF. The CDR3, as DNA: TGTGCCAGCAGCGCCGGGACAGCGACTTTGGGGGTTTTCTATGGCTACACCTTC.

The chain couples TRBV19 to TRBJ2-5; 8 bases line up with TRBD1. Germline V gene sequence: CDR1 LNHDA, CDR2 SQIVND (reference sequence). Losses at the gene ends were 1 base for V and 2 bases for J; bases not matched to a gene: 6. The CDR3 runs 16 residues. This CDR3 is CASSIGDRPTQETQYF. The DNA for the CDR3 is TGTGCCAGTAGTATAGGGGACAGGCCGACACAAGAGACCCAGTACTTC. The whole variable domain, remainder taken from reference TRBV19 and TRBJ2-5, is DGGITQSPKYLFRKEGQNVTLSCEQNLNHDAMYWYRQDPGQGLRLIYYSQIVNDFQKGDIAEGYSVSREKKESFPLTVTSAQKNPTAFYLCASSIGDRPTQETQYFGPGTRLLVL.

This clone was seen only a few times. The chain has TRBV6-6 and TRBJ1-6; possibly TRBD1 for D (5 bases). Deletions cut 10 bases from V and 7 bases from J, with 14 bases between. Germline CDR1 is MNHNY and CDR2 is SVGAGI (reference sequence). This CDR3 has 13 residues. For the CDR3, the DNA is TGTGCCACGGAGGGGTTTTTGAATTCACCCCTCCACTTT. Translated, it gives CATEGFLNSPLHF.

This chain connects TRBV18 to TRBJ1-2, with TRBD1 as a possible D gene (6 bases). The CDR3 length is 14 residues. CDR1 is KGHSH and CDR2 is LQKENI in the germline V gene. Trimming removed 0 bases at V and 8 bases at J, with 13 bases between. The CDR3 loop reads CASSPPLTGYGYTF. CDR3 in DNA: TGTGCCAGCTCACCACCGCTTACAGGGTACGGCTACACCTTC.

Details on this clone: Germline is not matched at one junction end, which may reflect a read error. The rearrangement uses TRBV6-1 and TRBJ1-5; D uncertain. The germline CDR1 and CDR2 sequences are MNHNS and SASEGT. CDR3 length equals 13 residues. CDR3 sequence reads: CASGDRANQPQHF. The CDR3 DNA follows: TGTGCCAGCGGTGACCGCGCCAATCAGCCCCAGCATTTT.

The CDR3 protein is CASSAQGVNSYEQYF. CDR3 sequence (DNA): TGTGCCAGCAGCGCCCAGGGTGTCAACTCCTACGAGCAGTACTTC. V gene TRBV7-2 combines with J gene TRBJ2-7, with TRBD1 as a possible D gene (5 bases). The CDR3 is 15 residues long. With 5 bases removed from V and 0 bases from J, the gap between germline ends came to 14 bases. Germline loops: CDR1 SGHTA, CDR2 FQGNSA.

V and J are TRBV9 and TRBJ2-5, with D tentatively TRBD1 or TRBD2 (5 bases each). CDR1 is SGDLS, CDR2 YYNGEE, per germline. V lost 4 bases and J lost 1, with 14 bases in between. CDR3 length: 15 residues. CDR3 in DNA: TGTGCCAGCAGCCTCGGGACCCCGATCCAAGAGACCCAGTACTTC. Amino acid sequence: CASSLGTPIQETQYF.

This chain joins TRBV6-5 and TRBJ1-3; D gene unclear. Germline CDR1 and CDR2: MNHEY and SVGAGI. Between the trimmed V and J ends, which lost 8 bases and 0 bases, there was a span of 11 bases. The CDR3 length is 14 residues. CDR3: CASHTTSSGNTIYF. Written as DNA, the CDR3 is TGTGCCAGCCATACTACAAGCTCTGGAAACACCATATATTTT.

The CDR3 loop is CASAPAGGFETQYF. Written as DNA, the CDR3 is TGTGCTAGTGCTCCCGCTGGGGGGTTCGAGACCCAGTACTTC. The chain is built from TRBV12-5 and TRBJ2-5; the D gene is possibly TRBD2 (6 bases). The germline CDR1 and CDR2 sequences are LGHNT and FRNRAP. Trimming removed 7 bases from V and 5 bases from J, with 17 bases in between. This CDR3 spans 14 amino acids.

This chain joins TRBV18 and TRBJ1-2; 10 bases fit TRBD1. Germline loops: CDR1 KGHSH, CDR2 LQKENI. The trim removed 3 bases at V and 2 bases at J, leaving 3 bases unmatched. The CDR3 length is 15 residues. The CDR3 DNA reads TGTGCCAGCTCACCGGGACAGGGGATCAACTATGGCTACACCTTC. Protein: CASSPGQGINYGYTF.

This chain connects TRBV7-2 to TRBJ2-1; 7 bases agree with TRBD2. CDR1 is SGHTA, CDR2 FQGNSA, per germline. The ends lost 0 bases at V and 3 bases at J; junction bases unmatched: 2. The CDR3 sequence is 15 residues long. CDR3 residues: CASSLAGGIYNEQFF. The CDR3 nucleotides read TGTGCCAGCAGCTTAGCGGGGGGGATCTACAATGAGCAGTTCTTC.

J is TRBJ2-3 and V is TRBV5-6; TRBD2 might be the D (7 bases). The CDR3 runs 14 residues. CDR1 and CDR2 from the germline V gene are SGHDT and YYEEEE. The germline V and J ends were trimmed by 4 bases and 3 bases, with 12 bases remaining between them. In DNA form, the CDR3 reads TGTGCCAGCAGCCGAGGGGGGGCAACAGATACGCAGTATTTT. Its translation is CASSRGGATDTQYF.

CDR3 loop: CASSPGRAMNTEAFF. DNA for the CDR3: TGTGCCAGCAGTCCCGGCCGGGCCATGAACACTGAAGCTTTCTTT. J is TRBJ1-1 and V is TRBV28, with unresolved D. Germline assignment: CDR1 MDHEN and CDR2 SYDVKM. V lost 5 bases to trimming and J lost 0 bases, with 13 bases between them. The CDR3 has 15 amino acids.

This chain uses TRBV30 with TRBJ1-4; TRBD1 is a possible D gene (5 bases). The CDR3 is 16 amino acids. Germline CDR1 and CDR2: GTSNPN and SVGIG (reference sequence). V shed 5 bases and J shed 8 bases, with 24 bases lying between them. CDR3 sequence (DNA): TGTGCCTGGGTCCCCGGACACGGCCCGGTAGGGGAAAAACTGTTTTTT. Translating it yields CAWVPGHGPVGEKLFF.

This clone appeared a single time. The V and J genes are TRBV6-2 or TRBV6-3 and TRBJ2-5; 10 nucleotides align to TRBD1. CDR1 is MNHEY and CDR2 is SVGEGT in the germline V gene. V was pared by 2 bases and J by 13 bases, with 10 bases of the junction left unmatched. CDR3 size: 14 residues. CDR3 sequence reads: CASSYKTGGLPLYF. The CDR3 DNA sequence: TGTGCCAGCAGTTACAAGACAGGGGGCCTACCTCTGTACTTC.

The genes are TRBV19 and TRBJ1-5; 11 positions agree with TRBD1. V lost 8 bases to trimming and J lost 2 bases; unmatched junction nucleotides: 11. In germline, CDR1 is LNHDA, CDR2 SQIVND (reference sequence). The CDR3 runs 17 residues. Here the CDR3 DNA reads TGTGCCAGTCAGCTGGACAGGGGGCTCTTCGGCAATCAGCCCCAGCATTTT. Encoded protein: CASQLDRGLFGNQPQHF.

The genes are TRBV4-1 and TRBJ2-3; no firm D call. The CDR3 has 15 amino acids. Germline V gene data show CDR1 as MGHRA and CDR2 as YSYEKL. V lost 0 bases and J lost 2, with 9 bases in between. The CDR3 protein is CASSQDWSPTDTQYF. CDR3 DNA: TGCGCCAGCAGCCAAGATTGGAGCCCCACAGATACGCAGTATTTT.

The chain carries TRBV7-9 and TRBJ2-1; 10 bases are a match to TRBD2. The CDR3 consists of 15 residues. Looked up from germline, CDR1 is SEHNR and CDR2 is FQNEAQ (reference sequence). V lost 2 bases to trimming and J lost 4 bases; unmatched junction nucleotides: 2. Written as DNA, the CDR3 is TGTGCCAGCAGCTTACTAGCGGGGGCGTACAATGAGCAGTTCTTC. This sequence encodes CASSLLAGAYNEQFF.

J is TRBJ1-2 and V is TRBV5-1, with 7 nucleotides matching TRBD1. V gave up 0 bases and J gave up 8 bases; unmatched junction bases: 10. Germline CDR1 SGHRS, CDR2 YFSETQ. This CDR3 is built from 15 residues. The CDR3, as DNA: TGCGCCAGCAGCTTGGAAAGGGGGCAGGGTTTCGGCTACACCTTC. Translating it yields CASSLERGQGFGYTF.